These 8 T cell receptor beta chains were all obtained from the same sample, sequenced in a study of T cell responses to AZD1222 COVID-19 vaccine. Only in-frame clones appear in the TCRdb table, and some are missing; sequencing was by immunoSEQ multiplex PCR. The sample lists about 200,000 clones; approximately 94% were seen once. Specimen: peripheral blood, collected 28 days after the second dose of the MenACWY control vaccine. These receptors came from an adult who received the MenACWY meningococcal vaccine as a control.

The chain couples TRBV30 to TRBJ2-3, with 7 bases that match TRBD2. Germline trimming cut 0 bases from V and 2 bases from J; bases unmatched to any gene: 5. The CDR3 sequence is 15 residues long. Germline CDR1 reads GTSNPN; CDR2 reads SVGIG (reference sequence). DNA for the CDR3: TGTGCCTGGAGTGTAGGGACTACCCCCACAGATACGCAGTATTTT. Protein sequence: CAWSVGTTPTDTQYF.

In its sample, this clone was seen once. V is TRBV18 and J is TRBJ2-2; D might be TRBD2 (6 bases). CDR1 is KGHSH, CDR2 LQKENI, per germline. The length of the CDR3 is 15 residues. V lost 4 bases, J lost 3 bases, and 12 bases lay in between. This CDR3 reads CASSRLGDYTGELFF. The CDR3 region has the DNA TGTGCCAGCTCACGTCTGGGGGACTACACCGGGGAGCTGTTTTTT. Looking up the rest from reference TRBV18 and TRBJ2-2 gives the full variable domain: NAGVMQNPRHLVRRRGQEARLRCSPMKGHSHVYWYRQLPEEGLKFMVYLQKENIIDESGMPKERFSAEFPKEGPSILRIQQVVRGDSAAYFCASSRLGDYTGELFFGEGSRLTVL.

The chain is built from TRBV11-2 and TRBJ1-2; 8 bases match TRBD1. The junction had 2 bases not matched to a gene; V was cut back by 1 base and J by 4 bases. Germline CDR1 SGHAT, CDR2 FQNNGV. This CDR3 is 14 amino acids long. DNA for the CDR3: TGTGCCAGCAGCTTAGTACAGGGGGGCTATGGCTACACCTTC. This translates into CASSLVQGGYGYTF.

This chain uses TRBV27 with TRBJ2-5; 9 bases line up with TRBD1. The CDR3 has 14 residues. Unmatched junction bases numbered 1, after V lost 3 bases and J lost 2 bases. Germline CDR1 and CDR2: MNHEY and SMNVEV (reference sequence). CDR3 DNA: TGTGCCAGCAGTTTTGGGACAGGGCAAGAGACCCAGTACTTC. It codes for CASSFGTGQETQYF.

The chain employs TRBV6-2 or TRBV6-3 and TRBJ1-5, with D perhaps matching TRBD1 (5 bases). This CDR3 comprises 15 residues. The V and J ends lost 0 bases and 4 bases respectively, with 10 bases between them. The germline gives CDR1 MNHEY, CDR2 SVGEGT. The CDR3 reads CASSYSGGGNQPQHF. DNA of the CDR3: TGTGCCAGCAGTTACTCGGGGGGAGGTAATCAGCCCCAGCATTTT.

The CDR3 DNA follows: TGTGCCAGCAGCTTAGTTGCGGCAAGCACTGAAGCTTTCTTT. It encodes CASSLVAASTEAFF. This chain links TRBV11-1 with TRBJ1-1; no clear D gene. CDR3 length equals 14 residues. Germline assignment: CDR1 SGHAT and CDR2 FQDESV (reference sequence). Deletions cut 1 base from V and 4 bases from J, with 10 bases between.

This chain links TRBV13 with TRBJ1-1; 8 nucleotides line up with TRBD1. This CDR3 has 16 residues. Unmatched junction bases numbered 16, after V lost 5 bases and J lost 8 bases. Looked up from germline, CDR1 is PRHDT and CDR2 is FYEKMQ (reference sequence). CDR3 sequence reads: CASSDSGQGPGGEAFF. CDR3 sequence (DNA): TGTGCCAGCAGCGACTCCGGACAGGGACCCGGTGGGGAAGCTTTCTTT. Based on the CDR3 plus reference TRBV13 and TRBJ1-1, the full variable domain is AAGVIQSPRHLIKEKRETATLKCYPIPRHDTVYWYQQGPGQDPQFLISFYEKMQSDKGSIPDRFSAQQFSDYHSELNMSSLELGDSALYFCASSDSGQGPGGEAFFGQGTRLTVV.

The chain joins TRBV19 to TRBJ1-5; D is undetermined. Germline CDR1 is LNHDA and CDR2 is SQIVND (reference sequence). The CDR3 has 15 amino acids. Trimming removed 1 base at V and 4 bases at J, with 11 bases between. CDR3: CASSIASDDNQPQHF. For the CDR3, the DNA is TGTGCCAGTAGTATAGCCTCGGATGATAATCAGCCCCAGCATTTT.